This TCR beta chain derives from a study of beta chain features in type 1 diabetes. Overall study results and limits: For Type 1 diabetes patients, all four CD4+ subsets carried TCRB CDR3s that were moderately but significantly shorter.

CDR1 and CDR2 (germline): GTSNPN, SVGIG (reference sequence). This CDR3 comprises 13 residues. Trimming pared 0 bases from V and 2 bases from J, leaving 7 bases between. This clone was picked up a small number of times. The antigen is unknown. This CDR3 is also generated by other DNA sequences in the sample. The authors reverse transcribed all of the isolated RNA, so sequencing captured expressed TCRB transcripts. Assay used: immunoSEQ multiplex PCR; TCRdb lists only in-frame clones, some missing. The table lists about 360,000 clones, approximately 12% of them singletons. Stem cell-like memory, regulatory, central memory and naive CD4+ cells were sorted via CD45RO/CCR7/CD25/CD127/CD95/CD27.

This TCR came from a man between 18 and 29 years old in good health. The V call is TRBV30, the J call TRBJ1-2; possible D gene TRBD1, 6 bases. The source material was naive CD4+ T cells from blood. CDR3 loop: CAWSVGTNYGYTF. The CDR3 DNA follows: TGTGCCTGGAGTGTCGGGACAAACTATGGCTACACCTTC.